Listed here are 30 T cell receptor beta chains from one sample, sequenced in a study of beta chain features in type 1 diabetes. Sequencing targeted expressed TCRB transcripts, as all isolated RNA had been reverse transcribed. Sequenced by immunoSEQ multiplex PCR; TCRdb stores in-frame clones only, minus some. Among hundreds of thousands of clones listed, about 16% were seen once. The sample taken for sequencing was naive CD4+ T cells from blood. These receptors all come from a man aged 18 to 29 in good health.

This clone was seen only a few times. V usage is TRBV18 and J usage is TRBJ1-5; D unresolved. The CDR3 consists of 16 residues. Germline CDR1 is KGHSH and CDR2 is LQKENI. Trimming took 6 bases from V and 0 from J, leaving 15 bases between them. Here the CDR3 DNA reads TGTGCCAGCTCTCCTACGAGTGGGGTTAGCAATCAGCCCCAGCATTTT. This encodes CASSPTSGVSNQPQHF.

In this sample, this clone turned up a few times. The chain is built from TRBV20-1 and TRBJ2-3, with a possible D match to TRBD1 (6 bases). Germline CDR1 DFQATT, CDR2 SNEGSKA (reference sequence). This CDR3 has 11 residues. Trimming removed 6 bases from V and 6 bases from J, with 10 bases in between. Written as DNA, the CDR3 is TGCAGTGCACCAGGGGTGGATACGCAGTATTTT. This sequence encodes CSAPGVDTQYF.

V usage is TRBV9 and J usage is TRBJ2-2, with D possibly being TRBD2 (6 bases). Germline CDR1 reads SGDLS; CDR2 reads YYNGEE. The CDR3 sequence is 16 residues long. The V gene lost 0 bases and the J gene lost 3 bases, with 12 bases spanning the gap. The CDR3 here is CASSVAGRSDTGELFF. CDR3 in DNA: TGTGCCAGCAGCGTAGCTGGGAGGAGTGACACCGGGGAGCTGTTTTTT.

The table lists this clone with a few counts. Other DNA sequences in the sample encode the same CDR3. The gene calls are TRBV27 and TRBJ2-5, with D unresolved. Between the trimmed V and J ends, which lost 3 bases and 4 bases, there was a span of 3 bases. The CDR3 has 11 amino acids. Germline V lookup: CDR1 MNHEY, CDR2 SMNVEV (reference sequence). As DNA, the CDR3 is TGTGCCAGCAGTTTTCGAGAGACCCAGTACTTC. Translating gives CASSFRETQYF.

This chain connects TRBV7-9 to TRBJ1-1; D uncertain. CDR3 length: 14 amino acids. Trimming shortened V by 3 bases and J by 1 base, and 9 bases separated the two germline ends. The germline CDR1 and CDR2 sequences are SEHNR and FQNEAQ (reference sequence). The CDR3 coding sequence is TGTGCCAGCAGCTTCGTGGGTCCGAACACTGAAGCTTTCTTT. Translated: CASSFVGPNTEAFF.

The rearrangement links TRBV7-9 to TRBJ2-5; D uncertain. In germline, CDR1 is SEHNR, CDR2 FQNEAQ (reference sequence). This CDR3 contains 16 residues. Trimming took 4 bases from V and 5 from J, leaving 20 bases between them. CDR3 sequence reads: CASSSMLMGFRETQYF. The CDR3 DNA is TGTGCCAGCAGCTCAATGCTAATGGGGTTCCGGGAGACCCAGTACTTC.

This clone was observed a few times. The chain carries TRBV18 and TRBJ2-3; no definite D call. The CDR3 totals 15 residues. V lost 5 bases, J lost 0 bases, and 12 bases lay in between. Germline V CDR1 and CDR2: KGHSH, LQKENI. CDR3 sequence (DNA): TGTGCCAGCTCAGCTATACAAAAGAGCACAGATACGCAGTATTTT. It translates to CASSAIQKSTDTQYF.

The table lists this clone with a few counts. The rearrangement joins TRBV6-6 to TRBJ1-5; no firm D call. The CDR3 spans 10 residues. V gave up 6 bases and J gave up 13 bases, with 10 bases separating them. The germline CDR1 and CDR2 sequences are MNHNY and SVGAGI (reference sequence). The DNA of the CDR3 is TGTGCCAGCAGCAGTAGGGTTCAGCATTTT. This codes for CASSSRVQHF.

The chain couples TRBV7-2 to TRBJ2-5; 8 nucleotides align to TRBD1. The CDR3 is made up of 13 amino acids. V lost 1 base to trimming and J lost 6 bases; unmatched junction nucleotides: 1. Looked up from germline, CDR1 is SGHTA and CDR2 is FQGNSA. The CDR3 here is CASSLGTGQTQYF. As DNA, the CDR3 is TGTGCCAGCAGCTTAGGGACAGGGCAGACCCAGTACTTC.

The CDR3 nucleotides read TGTGCCAGCAGCTCGTCCCGGGACAGGAGCAATCAGCCCCAGCATTTT. Encoded protein: CASSSSRDRSNQPQHF. The chain combines TRBV11-2 with TRBJ1-5, with 8 nucleotides matching TRBD1. V gave up 4 bases and J gave up 1 base; unmatched junction bases: 6. The CDR3 has 16 amino acids. Germline CDR1 is SGHAT and CDR2 is FQNNGV.

This chain connects TRBV29-1 to TRBJ1-2; perhaps TRBD1 as D (5 bases). The CDR3 runs to 14 residues. Germline V gene sequence: CDR1 SQVTM, CDR2 ANQGSEA. V lost 1 base and J lost 4, with 13 bases in between. CDR3 sequence (DNA): TGCAGCGTTGAAGGCGACAGCGCCTTCTATGGCTACACCTTC. Translation: CSVEGDSAFYGYTF.

Only a few counts were recorded for this clone. V usage is TRBV4-1 and J usage is TRBJ2-4, with TRBD1 matching over 9 bases. Germline CDR1 is MGHRA and CDR2 is YSYEKL. Trimming removed 2 bases from V and 4 bases from J; junction bases left unmatched: 3. The CDR3 covers 15 residues. The CDR3 is CASSQPGQGKNIQYF. CDR3 sequence (DNA): TGCGCCAGCAGCCAACCGGGACAGGGAAAAAACATTCAGTACTTC.

This clone has only one observation. CDR3 region: CASSVRGLADEQYF. The CDR3 coding sequence is TGTGCCAGCAGCGTAAGGGGTCTAGCGGACGAGCAGTACTTC. The rearrangement uses TRBV9 and TRBJ2-7; TRBD2 agrees at 7 bases. The length of the CDR3 is 14 residues. V lost 1 base to trimming and J lost 5 bases; unmatched junction nucleotides: 6. CDR1 is SGDLS and CDR2 is YYNGEE in the germline V gene.

The rearrangement links TRBV28 to TRBJ1-2; a weak D match, TRBD1 (6 bases). Trimming left V 3 bases short and J 3 bases short, with 11 bases between. CDR1 and CDR2 from the germline V gene are MDHEN and SYDVKM. This CDR3 is 14 amino acids long. CDR3 sequence reads: CASSFGGLDYGYTF. The CDR3 region has the DNA TGTGCCAGCAGTTTCGGGGGGCTCGACTATGGCTACACCTTC.

The V call is TRBV11-3, the J call TRBJ2-1; TRBD1 is a possible D gene (5 bases). The CDR3 is made up of 13 amino acids. From germline, CDR1 is SGHNT and CDR2 YENEEA. The V gene lost 6 bases and the J gene lost 6 bases, with 12 bases spanning the gap. CDR3 sequence reads: CASRKTGANEQFF. CDR3 in DNA: TGTGCCAGCAGGAAAACAGGTGCCAATGAGCAGTTCTTC.

A few counts support this clone. The V and J genes are TRBV6-5 and TRBJ2-4, with 14 bases aligning to TRBD2. The CDR3 is 16 amino acids. From germline, CDR1 is MNHEY and CDR2 SVGAGI. The ends lost 0 bases at V and 7 bases at J; junction bases unmatched: 2. The CDR3 loop reads CASSYSRLAGGNIQYF. CDR3 nucleotide sequence: TGTGCCAGCAGTTACTCAAGACTAGCGGGAGGGAACATTCAGTACTTC.

Turning to this clone: Relative to the germline gene, one junction end is altered; a read error may explain this. The rearrangement joins TRBV10-3 to TRBJ2-7; D possibly uses TRBD1 or TRBD2 (5 bases each). The CDR3 contains 13 residues. Germline loops: CDR1 ENHRY, CDR2 SYGVKD. The CDR3 region is CAARDPASSEQYF. CDR3 in DNA: TGTGCCGCCCGGGACCCAGCTTCCTCCGAGCAGTACTTC.

The chain uses TRBV19 and TRBJ2-2, with TRBD2 identical over 11 bases. Per germline, CDR1 LNHDA and CDR2 SQIVND (reference sequence). The CDR3 covers 15 residues. Germline trimming cut 6 bases from V and 2 bases from J; bases unmatched to any gene: 2. CDR3 nucleotide sequence: TGTGCCAGTAGACTAGCGGGGGTTAACACCGGGGAGCTGTTTTTT. It specifies CASRLAGVNTGELFF. Based on the CDR3 plus reference TRBV19 and TRBJ2-2, the full variable domain is DGGITQSPKYLFRKEGQNVTLSCEQNLNHDAMYWYRQDPGQGLRLIYYSQIVNDFQKGDIAEGYSVSREKKESFPLTVTSAQKNPTAFYLCASRLAGVNTGELFFGEGSRLTVL.

The chain has TRBV4-1 and TRBJ1-1; 10 bases match TRBD1. Unmatched junction bases numbered 6, after V lost 3 bases and J lost 5 bases. CDR1 is MGHRA and CDR2 is YSYEKL in the germline V gene. The CDR3 is made up of 15 amino acids. In DNA, the CDR3 is TGCGCCAGCAGCCACGCAGACAGGGGGCGAACTGAAGCTTTCTTT. Protein product: CASSHADRGRTEAFF.

This clone was observed a handful of times. The chain has TRBV30 and TRBJ1-2, with TRBD1 as a possible D gene (5 bases). The CDR3 covers 12 residues. Deletions cut 1 base from V and 2 bases from J, with 5 bases between. The germline gives CDR1 GTSNPN, CDR2 SVGIG (reference sequence). The CDR3 loop is CAWSGQNYGYTF. CDR3 DNA sequence: TGTGCCTGGAGTGGACAGAACTATGGCTACACCTTC.

This clone has more than one count but fewer than ten. The same CDR3 is also encoded by other DNA sequences in this sample. The chain uses TRBV14 and TRBJ1-5; no clear D. With 0 bases removed from V and 0 bases from J, the gap between germline ends came to 0 bases. In germline, CDR1 is SGHDN, CDR2 FVKESK. This CDR3 has 13 residues. This chain's CDR3 is CASSQDSNQPQHF. The CDR3 nucleotides are TGTGCCAGCAGCCAAGATAGCAATCAGCCCCAGCATTTT.

This clone was seen more than once but under ten times. The rearrangement uses TRBV7-3 and TRBJ1-2; TRBD1 matches 7 bases. The CDR3 is 15 amino acids. From germline, CDR1 is SGHTA and CDR2 FQGTGA. Trimming took 5 bases from V and 4 from J; bases not matched to a gene: 10. CDR3 loop: CASSPGGPRLYGYTF. CDR3 nucleotides: TGTGCCAGCAGCCCAGGGGGTCCTCGACTCTATGGCTACACCTTC.

The gene calls are TRBV5-4 and TRBJ1-2; D not certain. V was pared by 3 bases and J by 8 bases, with 11 bases between. The germline V gene has CDR1 SGHNT and CDR2 YYREEE (reference sequence). The CDR3 consists of 12 residues. CDR3 coding DNA: TGTGCCAGCAGCTCGTTCTCTGGGGGCTACACCTTC. Amino acid sequence: CASSSFSGGYTF.

This clone came up a few times. The chain recombines TRBV6-6 with TRBJ2-1; D is ambiguous. The germline V gene has CDR1 MNHNY and CDR2 SVGAGI (reference sequence). Trimming left V 2 bases short and J 10 bases short, with 6 bases between. The CDR3 is made up of 11 amino acids. The CDR3 loop reads CASSYVGEQFF. CDR3 DNA: TGTGCCAGCAGTTACGTAGGAGAGCAGTTCTTC.

The rearrangement joins TRBV27 to TRBJ2-7; possibly TRBD1 for D (5 bases). The CDR3 has 12 residues. Germline CDR1 and CDR2: MNHEY and SMNVEV (reference sequence). The CDR3 here is CGVRTLGNEQYF. CDR3 coding DNA: TGTGGAGTTCGGACATTGGGCAACGAGCAGTACTTC.

This clone turned up a few times. The gene calls are TRBV6-7 and TRBJ2-1; D is undetermined. TRBV6-7 is recorded as an ORF, its role being uncertain. V gave up 4 bases and J gave up 12 bases, with 7 bases separating them. This CDR3 has 10 residues. This CDR3 reads CASSLQMQFF. The CDR3 DNA reads TGTGCCAGCAGTTTACAGATGCAGTTCTTC.

The V gene is TRBV25-1, the J gene TRBJ2-1; D remains unclear. Trimming cost V 4 bases and J 6 bases, with 10 bases left between them. Germline CDR1 is MGHDK and CDR2 is SYGVNS. The CDR3 is 13 amino acids. CDR3 bases: TGTGCCAGCAGTGGCTTGCCCGGCAATGAGCAGTTCTTC. Protein product: CASSGLPGNEQFF.

This clone was observed a few times. The chain employs TRBV28 and TRBJ2-7; the match to TRBD2 covers 9 bases. The germline V gene has CDR1 MDHEN and CDR2 SYDVKM. The CDR3 sequence is 13 residues long. The V and J ends lost 7 bases and 5 bases, in that order; junction bases with no gene match: 6. Here the CDR3 reads CASKIAGADEQYF. For the CDR3, the DNA is TGTGCCAGCAAAATAGCGGGGGCGGACGAGCAGTACTTC.

This chain uses TRBV7-2 with TRBJ1-4; 11 nucleotides line up with TRBD1. Germline lookup yields CDR1 SGHTA and CDR2 FQGNSA. The trim removed 5 bases at V and 8 bases at J, leaving 10 bases unmatched. CDR3 length equals 16 residues. This CDR3 reads CASSQTGQGAREKLFF. CDR3 nucleotides: TGTGCCAGCAGCCAAACAGGACAGGGGGCGCGAGAAAAACTGTTTTTT.

V is TRBV27 and J is TRBJ2-6; D is unresolved. There are 17 residues in the CDR3. Trimming took off 4 bases at V and 1 base at J, with 14 bases between the two ends. Germline CDR1 MNHEY, CDR2 SMNVEV (reference sequence). This CDR3 reads CASSSWVAQSGANVLTF. DNA of the CDR3: TGTGCCAGCAGTTCTTGGGTCGCGCAGTCTGGGGCCAACGTCCTGACTTTC.